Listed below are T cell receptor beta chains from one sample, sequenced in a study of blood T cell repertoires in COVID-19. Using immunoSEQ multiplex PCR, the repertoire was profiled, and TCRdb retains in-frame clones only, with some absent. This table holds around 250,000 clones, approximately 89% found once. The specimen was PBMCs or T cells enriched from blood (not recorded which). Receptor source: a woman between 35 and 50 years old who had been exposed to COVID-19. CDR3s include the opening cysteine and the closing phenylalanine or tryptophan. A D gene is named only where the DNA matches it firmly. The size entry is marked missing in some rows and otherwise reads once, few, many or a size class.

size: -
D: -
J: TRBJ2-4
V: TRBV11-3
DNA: TGTGCCAGCAGCTTACCCCCCCTCTCCATTCAGTACTTC
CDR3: CASSLPPLSIQYF

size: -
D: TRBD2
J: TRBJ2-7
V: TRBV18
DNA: TGTGCCAGCTCCCGCTCTAGCGGGGGGAACCTCTACGAGCAGTACTTC
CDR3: CASSRSSGGNLYEQYF

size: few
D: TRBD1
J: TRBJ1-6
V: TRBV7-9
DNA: TGTGCCAGCGACAAAGGACAGGGTAATTCACCCCTCCACTTT
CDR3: CASDKGQGNSPLHF

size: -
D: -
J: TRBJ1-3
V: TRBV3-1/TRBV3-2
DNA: TGTGCCAGCAGCCAAGAAGCAGGAAACACCATATATTTT
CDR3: CASSQEAGNTIYF

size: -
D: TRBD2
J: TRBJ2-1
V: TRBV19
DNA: TGTGCCAAGAAGCGGGGGCCTTACAATGAGCAGTTCTTC
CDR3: CAKKRGPYNEQFF

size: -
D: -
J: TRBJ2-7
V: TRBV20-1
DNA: TGCAGTGCTAGTTCCAGGGGCCCCTACGAGCAGTACTTC
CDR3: CSASSRGPYEQYF

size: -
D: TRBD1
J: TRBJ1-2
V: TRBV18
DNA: TGTGCCAGCTCAGTTAAGACAGGGGTTAAGGATGGCTACACCTTC
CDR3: CASSVKTGVKDGYTF

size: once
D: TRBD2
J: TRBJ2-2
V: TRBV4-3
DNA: TGCGCCAGCAGCCAAGATTCGGCGGGAGGGAGAAACACCGGGGAGCTGTTTTTT
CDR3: CASSQDSAGGRNTGELFF

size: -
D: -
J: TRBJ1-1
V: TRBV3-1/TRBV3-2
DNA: TGTGCCAGCAGCCAAGGGCGGACAGCACGTATTCCTGAAGCTTTCTTT
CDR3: CASSQGRTARIPEAFF

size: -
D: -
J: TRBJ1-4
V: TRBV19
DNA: TGTGCCAGTAATGACAGGTATAATGAAAAACTGTTTTTT
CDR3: CASNDRYNEKLFF

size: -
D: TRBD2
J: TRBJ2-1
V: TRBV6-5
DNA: TGTGCCAGCAGTTACAAGGGACTAGTTAAAAATGAGCAGTTCTTC
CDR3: CASSYKGLVKNEQFF

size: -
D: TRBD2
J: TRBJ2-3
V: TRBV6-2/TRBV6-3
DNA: TGTGCCAGCAGTTACTCACTCCCGCGACTAGCGGGATGGGGAACAGATACGCAGTATTTT
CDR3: CASSYSLPRLAGWGTDTQYF

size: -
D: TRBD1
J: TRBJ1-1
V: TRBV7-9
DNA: TGTGCCAGCAGTTCGGGGACAGGGAACACTGAAGCTTTCTTT
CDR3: CASSSGTGNTEAFF

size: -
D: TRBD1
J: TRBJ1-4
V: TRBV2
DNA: TGTGCCAGCAGAGGGACAGCAACTAATGAAAAACTGTTTTTT
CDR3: CASRGTATNEKLFF

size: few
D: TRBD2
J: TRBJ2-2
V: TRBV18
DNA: TGTGCCAGCTTAGCGGGAGCAAACACCGGGGAGCTGTTTTTT
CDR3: CASLAGANTGELFF

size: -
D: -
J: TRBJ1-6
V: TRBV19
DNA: TGTGCCAGCAAGGGACAATATAATTCACCCCTCCACTTT
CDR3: CASKGQYNSPLHF

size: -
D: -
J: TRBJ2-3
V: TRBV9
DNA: TGTGCCAGCGGACTCGGGGAAGATACGCAGTATTTT
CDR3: CASGLGEDTQYF

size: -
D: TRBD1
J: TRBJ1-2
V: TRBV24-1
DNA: TGTGCCACCAACGCGGGTACAGGGGACTATGGCTACACCTTC
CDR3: CATNAGTGDYGYTF

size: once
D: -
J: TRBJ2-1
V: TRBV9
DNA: TGTGCCAGCAGCGAAGACTGGAATGAGCAGTTCTTC
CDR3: CASSEDWNEQFF

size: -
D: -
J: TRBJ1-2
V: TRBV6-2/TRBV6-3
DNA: TGTGCCAGCAGTCGGACTGTCACTCGTAGTTATGGCTACACCTTC
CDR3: CASSRTVTRSYGYTF

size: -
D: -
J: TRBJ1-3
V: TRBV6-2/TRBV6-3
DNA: TGTGCCAGCAGTTACTTCGGGGCTGGAAACACCATATATTTT
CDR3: CASSYFGAGNTIYF

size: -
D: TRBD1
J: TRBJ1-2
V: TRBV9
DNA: TGTGCCAGCAGCCCCACAGGGGAAATGGGTGGCTACACCTTC
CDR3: CASSPTGEMGGYTF

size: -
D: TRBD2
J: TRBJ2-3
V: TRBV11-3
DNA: TGTGCCAGCAGCTCCGGGGGGATCCGGATCACAGATACGCAGTATTTT
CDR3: CASSSGGIRITDTQYF

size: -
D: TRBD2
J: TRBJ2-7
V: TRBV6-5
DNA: TGTGCCAGCAAGGGATCGACTAGCGTCTACGAGCAGTACTTC
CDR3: CASKGSTSVYEQYF

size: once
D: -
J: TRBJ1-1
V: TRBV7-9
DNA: TGTGCCAGCAACACTCGGGAGCGAAACACTGAAGCTTTCTTT
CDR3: CASNTRERNTEAFF

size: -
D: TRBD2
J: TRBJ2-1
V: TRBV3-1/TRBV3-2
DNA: TGTGCCAGCAGCCAGCCACTAGCGGGTCACAATGAGCAGTTCTTC
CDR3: CASSQPLAGHNEQFF

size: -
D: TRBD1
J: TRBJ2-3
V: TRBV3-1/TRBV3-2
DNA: TGTGCCAGCAGCCATGGTGACAGGGTTGGCACAGATACGCAGTATTTT
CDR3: CASSHGDRVGTDTQYF

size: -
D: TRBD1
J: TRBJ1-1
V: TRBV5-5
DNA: TGTGCCAGCAGCTTGGGACAGGGGGTAGGGACTGAAGCTTTCTTT
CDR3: CASSLGQGVGTEAFF

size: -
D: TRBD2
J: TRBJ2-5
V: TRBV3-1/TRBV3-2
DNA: TGTGCCAGCAGCCAACCCCTCTGGCTAGCGGGAGAGCAAGAGACCCAGTACTTC
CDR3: CASSQPLWLAGEQETQYF

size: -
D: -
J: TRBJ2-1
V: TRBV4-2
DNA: TGTGCCAGCAGCCAAGGGCTAGCGCGACCCCGGGGTCAAGAGCAGTTCTTC
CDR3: CASSQGLARPRGQEQFF

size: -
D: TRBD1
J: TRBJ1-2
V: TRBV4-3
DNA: TGCGCCAGCAGCCAGACTCCGGGACAGGGAGACTCCTATGGCTACACCTTC
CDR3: CASSQTPGQGDSYGYTF

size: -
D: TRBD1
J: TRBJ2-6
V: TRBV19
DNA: TGTGCCAGTAGTGAACAGGGGGCAGGGGCGTCTGGGGCCAACGTCCTGACTTTC
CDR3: CASSEQGAGASGANVLTF

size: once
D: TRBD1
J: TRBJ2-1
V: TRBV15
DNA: TGTGCCACCAGCCGACAGAAGACGACAGGGGGCGGTTACAGGAATGAGCAGTTCTTC
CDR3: CATSRQKTTGGGYRNEQFF

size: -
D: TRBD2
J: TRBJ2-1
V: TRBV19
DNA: TGTGCCAGTAGCGCTCCGGGACTAGCGGACAATGAGCAGTTCTTC
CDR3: CASSAPGLADNEQFF

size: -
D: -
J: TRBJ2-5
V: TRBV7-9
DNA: TGTGCCAGCAGCTTAGCAGTAAACCTCGGGGCCCAGTACTTC
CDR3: CASSLAVNLGAQYF

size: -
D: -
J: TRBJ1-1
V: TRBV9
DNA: TGTGCCAGCAGCGTCGGAGGGGATGTCACTGAAGCTTTCTTT
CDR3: CASSVGGDVTEAFF